This T cell receptor beta chain appears in the sequencing data of a study of T cells after yellow fever vaccination. They built TCR cDNA with 5'RACE template switching, a step that put in a universal primer site and UMIs. TCRdb reanalysed the 5' RACE reads using MiXCR and keeps one entry per CDR3 protein. The sample lists hundreds of thousands of distinct CDR3 sequences, about 14% occurring once. The J segment lost 6 bases and the V segment lost 3 bases, leaving 7 bases of the junction unmatched. Germline lookup yields CDR1 DFQATT and CDR2 SNEGSKA (reference sequence). CDR3 length equals 14 residues.

This rearrangement joins TRBV20-1 to TRBJ2-1; 8 bases line up with TRBD2. This sample comprised PBMCs, obtained on the day of the yellow fever booster vaccination. The clonotype originates from a man aged 30-40 years who received the YFV17D yellow fever vaccine. DNA for the CDR3: TGCAGTGCTAGGGGGGCGGGAGGATCCAATGAGCAGTTCTTC. It encodes CSARGAGGSNEQFF.